This T cell receptor beta chain was sequenced in a study of control samples from healthy donors and cancer patients. This table comes from immunoSEQ multiplex PCR, and its TCRdb copy is limited to in-frame clones, with some not included. The sample lists approximately 87,000 clones; 90% to 95% were seen once. The V end was cut by 6 bases, the J end by 2 bases, with 11 bases between. The CDR3 is 14 amino acids. Germline CDR1 is MNHEY and CDR2 is SVGAGI. The table lists this clone with a count of one. The sample was blood. The rearrangement links TRBV6-5 to TRBJ2-1, with a possible D match to TRBD1 (5 bases). The clonotype originates from a man aged 45-60 years in good health. CDR3 sequence: CASSFKGAYNEQFF. The CDR3 nucleotides read TGTGCCAGCAGCTTCAAAGGGGCCTACAATGAGCAGTTCTTC.